The T cell receptor (beta chain) under discussion was sequenced for a study of cytomegalovirus exposure and HLA in healthy donors. CDR3 length equals 17 residues. V shed 3 bases, J shed 0 bases, and the junction held 9 bases outside the gene matches. Germline V lookup: CDR1 SGHTS, CDR2 YDEGEE. In the PCR, 60 Vbeta and 13 Jbeta primers were used. In the study's own analysis: Unique TCR beta chains totaled some 80 million in a later count, with approximately 11 million of them shared. The data were produced by immunoSEQ multiplex PCR, yet TCRdb's version contains in-frame clones alone and is incomplete. D and trimming come from the DNA, and the V and J calls and clone size come from that table. This table has around 150,000 clones, 73% appearing once. General study points: The authors later linked a missense DCLRE1C variant to TCR beta V- and J-gene trimming. In a later analysis, several top co-occurrence clusters appeared linked to parvovirus B19, influenza, CMV and Epstein-Barr virus. Association with HLA alleles at 0.05 false discovery rate was found for roughly 17,000 TCR beta sequences in a later analysis.

Regarding this clone: The antigen is not known.

This clonotype was obtained from a human donor in good health. The sequenced sample was PBMCs. The chain uses TRBV5-8 and TRBJ2-3, with 8 bases that match TRBD1. CDR3 nucleotide sequence: TGTGCCAGCAGCTCAACCTTAGGACAGGGTAGCACAGATACGCAGTATTTT. This gives the protein CASSSTLGQGSTDTQYF.